This T cell receptor (beta chain) was identified during a study of T cell clusters in autoimmune cytopenias. Whole-study results and caveats: TRB repertoire shifts in secondary cytopenia and chronic lymphocytic leukemia mostly reflected lymphoma, not autoimmunity.

Approximately 36,000 genome equivalents of blood DNA were amplified for TRB. The CDR3 extends over 13 amino acids. Germline V lookup: CDR1 MNHEY, CDR2 SVGAGI. TRB was amplified by touch-down multiplex PCR, primer pools A and B combined. TCRdb reprocessed the multiplex PCR reads and stores each CDR3 protein as one record, lacking DNA. The specimen's table records 4,000 to 5,000 distinct CDR3 sequences. In terms of frequency, this clonotype is medium-sized. The antigen is not known. Sequencing was performed on peripheral blood. The sequence was collected from a human donor with an autoimmune cytopenia or autoimmune hepatitis (not recorded which). The chain employs TRBV6-5 and TRBJ1-4; TCRdb returns TRBD1, unconfirmable since there is no DNA. The CDR3 region is CASSSPGGEKLFF.